This record covers a single T cell receptor (beta chain). This entry is derived from a study of blood T cells in healthy people across ages. Primed by a sample-barcoded 5' primer and a J-beta primer mix, a second PCR proceeded for about 6 to 12 cycles. A single record per CDR3 protein comes from TCRdb applying MiXCR to the 5' RACE reads. The sample records approximately 2,000,000 distinct CDR3 sequences, approximately 39% being singletons. Germline CDR1 is MNHNY and CDR2 is SVGAGI (reference sequence). The length of the CDR3 is 15 residues. V was pared by 6 bases and J by 0 bases, with 9 bases between.

The sequence derives from a human donor in good health. Sample: blood. The chain has TRBV6-6 and TRBJ2-6; D is possibly TRBD1 (5 bases). The CDR3 region is CASRPDSSGANVLTF. CDR3 sequence (DNA): TGTGCCAGCAGACCCGACAGCTCTGGGGCCAACGTCCTGACTTTC.